This TCR beta chain originates from a study of cytomegalovirus exposure and HLA in healthy donors. The data were produced by immunoSEQ multiplex PCR, yet TCRdb's version contains in-frame clones alone and is incomplete. There are 190,000 or so clones in the sample; more than 65% occur only once, and 2.5% to 3.5% lies in the top ten. After removal of 0 bases from V and 2 bases from J, the junction contained 0 bases not matched to a gene. CDR1 is LNHNV, CDR2 YYDKDF, per germline (reference sequence). The CDR3 totals 14 residues. This TCR was recovered from a young woman in good health and CMV-seropositive. The chain uses TRBV15 and TRBJ2-7; TRBD2 agrees at 8 bases. Sequenced material: PBMCs. The CDR3 nucleotides are TGTGCCACCAGCAGAGAAGCGGGGGCCTACGAGCAGTACTTC. Translating gives CATSREAGAYEQYF. The variable domain in full, with the rest retrieved from reference TRBV15 and TRBJ2-7, is DAMVIQNPRYQVTQFGKPVTLSCSQTLNHNVMYWYQQKSSQAPKLLFHYYDKDFNNEADTPDNFQSRRPNTSFCFLDIRSPGLGDTAMYLCATSREAGAYEQYFGPGTRLTVT.